The TCR beta chain under discussion was sequenced for a study of shared clonotypes between healthy human individuals. The authors distributed each subset's genomic DNA evenly over several immunoSEQ plates. Around 300 ng DNA, tens of thousands of T cell genomes, went into unsorted PBMC replicate PCRs. TCRdb keeps only in-frame clones here, not all; method: immunoSEQ multiplex PCR. Among about 470,000 clones listed, roughly three quarters were seen once. This receptor was identified in a woman between 40 and 55 years old in good health. Some clones in this sample may be carry-over from other donors' samples. The material sequenced was PBMCs.

This CDR3 reads CASSPGQATNEKLFF. The CDR3 DNA reads TGTGCCAGCAGCCCAGGACAGGCTACTAATGAAAAACTGTTTTTT. V gene TRBV7-9 combines with J gene TRBJ1-4; 7 bases map to TRBD1. Germline CDR1 and CDR2: SEHNR and FQNEAQ (reference sequence). The CDR3 covers 15 residues. The V and J ends lost 5 bases and 2 bases, in that order; junction bases with no gene match: 5. The full variable domain, its missing parts supplied by reference TRBV7-9 and TRBJ1-4, is DTGVSQNPRHKITKRGQNVTFRCDPISEHNRLYWYRQTLGQGPEFLTYFQNEAQLEKSRLLSDRFSAERPKGSFSTLEIQRTEQGDSAMYLCASSPGQATNEKLFFGSGTQLSVL.